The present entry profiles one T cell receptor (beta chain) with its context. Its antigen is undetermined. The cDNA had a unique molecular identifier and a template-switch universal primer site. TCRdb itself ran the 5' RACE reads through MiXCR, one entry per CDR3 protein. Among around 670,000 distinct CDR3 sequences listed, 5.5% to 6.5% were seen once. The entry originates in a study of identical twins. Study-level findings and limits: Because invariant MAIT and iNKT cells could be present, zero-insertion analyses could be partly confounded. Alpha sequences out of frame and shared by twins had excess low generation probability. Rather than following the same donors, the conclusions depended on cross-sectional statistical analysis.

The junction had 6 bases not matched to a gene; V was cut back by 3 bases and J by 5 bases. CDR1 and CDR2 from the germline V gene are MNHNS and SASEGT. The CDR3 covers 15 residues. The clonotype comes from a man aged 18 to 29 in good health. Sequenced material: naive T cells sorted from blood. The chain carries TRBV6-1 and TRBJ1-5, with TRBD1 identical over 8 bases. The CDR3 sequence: CASSEAGGRYQPQHF. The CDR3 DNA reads TGTGCCAGCAGTGAGGCAGGGGGCCGATATCAGCCCCAGCATTTT.